This is a list of T cell receptor beta chains from one sample in a study of memory CD4+ T cells and cytomegalovirus serostatus. TCRdb's copy holds only in-frame clones and misses some; the assay was immunoSEQ multiplex PCR. This sample has 45,000 to 70,000 clones; roughly 84% occur once, and the top ten carry approximately 0.5%. Sequencing input: memory CD4+ T cells from blood. Receptors were obtained from an adult in good health and CMV-seronegative. Some clones in this sample may be carry-over from other donors' samples. Each CDR3 is given with its conserved first and last residue. Fields, in order: clone size, V gene, D gene, J gene, CDR3 DNA, CDR3 protein. A D gene is named only where the DNA matches it firmly. Size is omitted from some rows. Given values are once, few, many or a class for expanded clones.

NA,TRBV5-1,NA,TRBJ2-3,TGCGCCAGCAGAACACGGGGGGCGGGAGATACGCAGTATTTT,CASRTRGAGDTQYF
NA,TRBV28,NA,TRBJ1-2,TGTGCCAGCATCCCCTTCGACGGGGGGGACTATGGCTACACCTTC,CASIPFDGGDYGYTF
NA,TRBV5-8,NA,TRBJ1-5,TGTGCCAGCAGCTTGGGACAGGTTGGATTGCCCCAGCATTTT,CASSLGQVGLPQHF
NA,TRBV5-5,NA,TRBJ2-5,TGTGCCAGCAGCTTAAAGCTGGGCTCAGAGACCCAGTACTTC,CASSLKLGSETQYF
NA,TRBV28,TRBD1,TRBJ1-2,TGTGCCAGCAGTTTAGACGTAGGGGGCTGGGATGGCTACACCTTC,CASSLDVGGWDGYTF
NA,TRBV7-2,NA,TRBJ2-3,TGTGCCAGCAGCTTAGAGGGGAGGTCCACAGATACGCAGTATTTT,CASSLEGRSTDTQYF
NA,TRBV28,TRBD2,TRBJ2-3,TGTGCCAGCAGTTCCCTGAGTAGCGGGGGAACAGATACGCAGTATTTT,CASSSLSSGGTDTQYF
NA,TRBV28,TRBD2,TRBJ2-2,TGTGCCAGCCGGATAGCGGGGATGGGAACCGGGGAGCTGTTTTTT,CASRIAGMGTGELFF
NA,TRBV6-1,NA,TRBJ1-2,TGTGCCAGCAACCGACAGGATGGCTACACCTTC,CASNRQDGYTF
NA,TRBV5-1,NA,TRBJ2-1,TGCGCCAGCAGCTTGGATAGGACTTACAATGAGCAGTTCTTC,CASSLDRTYNEQFF
NA,TRBV11-2,TRBD2,TRBJ2-1,TGTGCCAGCAGCTGGAGAACCCGTCGTTCTAGCGGGACTTACAATGAGCAGTTCTTC,CASSWRTRRSSGTYNEQFF
NA,TRBV27,TRBD1,TRBJ1-5,TGTGCCACGGGGGCGGGCAGGGGGAATCAGCCCCAGCATTTT,CATGAGRGNQPQHF
once,TRBV7-6,NA,TRBJ2-3,TGTGCCAGCAGCCTAACAGCGGGCGTCACAGATACGCAGTATTTT,CASSLTAGVTDTQYF
NA,TRBV5-6,NA,TRBJ2-1,TGTGCCAGCAACCGACTTAGCTCCTACAATGAGCAGTTCTTC,CASNRLSSYNEQFF
NA,TRBV6-5,TRBD1,TRBJ1-1,TGTGCCAGCAGGGGGACAGGGAGGGCGCACACTGAAGCTTTCTTT,CASRGTGRAHTEAFF
NA,TRBV11-2,NA,TRBJ2-3,TGTGCCAGCAGCTTAGATCCCAGCCCCACAGATACGCAGTATTTT,CASSLDPSPTDTQYF
NA,TRBV30,NA,TRBJ2-1,TGTGCCTGGAGCTGGGGTGGGAGATTAGCTGAGCAGTTCTTC,CAWSWGGRLAEQFF
NA,TRBV2,NA,TRBJ1-1,TGTGCCAGCGAGCTGGGGGGTGAAGCTTTCTTT,CASELGGEAFF
few,TRBV18,NA,TRBJ1-5,TGTGCCAGCTCACCACAGCGGAATCAGCCCCAGCATTTT,CASSPQRNQPQHF
NA,TRBV10-2,NA,TRBJ2-1,TGCGCCAGCACCGGGACGTTACGGGGTGAGCAGTTCTTC,CASTGTLRGEQFF
NA,TRBV5-1,NA,TRBJ2-3,TGCGCCAGCAGCTTTTCCGGACTACTTCCAGATACGCAGTATTTT,CASSFSGLLPDTQYF
once,TRBV14,TRBD2,TRBJ2-1,TGTGCCAGCAGGTCTAGCGGGGGCCCCTACAATGAGCAGTTCTTC,CASRSSGGPYNEQFF